Below are 17 T cell receptor beta chains sequenced from a single sample in a study of T-cell memory formation after mild COVID-19. TCRdb called the 5' RACE reads again in MiXCR, with one record for every CDR3 protein. The table lists approximately 250,000 distinct CDR3 sequences, 15% to 20% of them singletons, with roughly 22% in the top ten. The sequenced material came from PBMCs or a T cell subset sorted from them (not recorded which). The source of these receptors is a man aged 18 to 35 who had mild COVID-19 (a few samples of this study predate the infection). Cell type and time point are not known.

The V gene is TRBV11-2, the J gene TRBJ2-3, with TRBD2 identical over 8 bases. The CDR3 sequence is 16 residues long. V trimming: 5 bases; J trimming: 4 bases; junction bases outside the gene matches: 11. Germline loops: CDR1 SGHAT, CDR2 FQNNGV. The CDR3 sequence: CASSQYGGAMADTQYF. CDR3 sequence (DNA): TGTGCCAGCAGCCAATACGGGGGGGCCATGGCAGATACGCAGTATTTT.

The V call is TRBV27, the J call TRBJ2-3; 7 bases are shared with TRBD2. V dropped 6 bases and J dropped 0; count of bases not matched to a gene: 9. The CDR3 is 16 residues long. Germline CDR1 is MNHEY and CDR2 is SMNVEV (reference sequence). The DNA for the CDR3 is TGTGCCAGCAGCAAAACCCCTAGCGGAAGCACAGATACGCAGTATTTT. Amino acids: CASSKTPSGSTDTQYF.

The chain joins TRBV5-6 to TRBJ1-4; D is perhaps TRBD1 (5 bases). Germline CDR1 and CDR2: SGHDT and YYEEEE. V was clipped by 2 bases and J by 5 bases, with 10 bases between them. The CDR3 contains 14 residues. CDR3 protein: CASSFGAHNEKLFF. CDR3 nucleotide sequence: TGTGCCAGCAGCTTTGGGGCCCACAATGAAAAACTGTTTTTT.

The chain has TRBV29-1 and TRBJ2-7, with D uncertain. CDR1 and CDR2 (germline): SQVTM, ANQGSEA. The CDR3 has 13 amino acids. V was shortened by 4 bases and J by 1 base, with 11 bases between the two germline ends. CDR3 protein: CSVGIGLSYEQYF. In nucleotides, the CDR3 is TGCAGCGTTGGTATAGGTCTTTCCTACGAGCAGTACTTC.

The chain employs TRBV28 and TRBJ1-3; unclear D gene. Trimming took 8 bases from V and 0 from J, leaving 23 bases between them. Per germline, CDR1 MDHEN and CDR2 SYDVKM. CDR3 length: 18 amino acids. This CDR3 is CASVGTVGGLTSGNTIYF. CDR3 in DNA: TGTGCCAGCGTCGGAACCGTGGGCGGGCTCACCTCTGGAAACACCATATATTTT.

This clonotype was recorded a few times. V usage is TRBV24-1 and J usage is TRBJ2-1; 7 bases are shared with TRBD2. The CDR3 is 14 amino acids. The V segment lost 5 bases and the J segment 10 bases; nucleotides outside the gene matches: 10. Germline V gene data show CDR1 as KGHDR and CDR2 as SFDVKD. The chain's CDR3 is CATSGTVGEGEQFF. DNA of the CDR3: TGTGCCACCAGTGGTACAGTCGGGGAGGGGGAGCAGTTCTTC.

This clonotype was observed a few times. The chain joins TRBV6-5 to TRBJ1-4; D might be TRBD1 (5 bases). The CDR3 length is 16 residues. Trimming stripped 0 bases from V and 8 bases from J, with 16 bases between. CDR1 MNHEY and CDR2 SVGAGI come from the germline V gene. CDR3 sequence: CASSYSLATAGEKLFF. CDR3 coding DNA: TGTGCCAGCAGTTACTCGTTGGCGACAGCAGGCGAAAAACTGTTTTTT.

This clonotype appeared a few times. V and J are TRBV7-2 and TRBJ1-1; D perhaps matches TRBD1 (5 bases). Germline CDR1 SGHTA, CDR2 FQGNSA. The length of the CDR3 is 15 residues. Trimming left V 5 bases short and J 5 bases short, with 18 bases between. In nucleotides, the CDR3 is TGTGCCAGCAGCCCCCCCCTGGCAGGGAGGACTGAAGCTTTCTTT. Its translation: CASSPPLAGRTEAFF.

This clonotype was seen more than once but under ten times. The V call is TRBV7-8, the J call TRBJ2-1; D is perhaps TRBD2 (6 bases). Germline V CDR1 and CDR2: SGHVS, FQNEAQ. The CDR3 spans 16 residues. Trimming pared 1 base from V and 5 bases from J, leaving 15 bases between. DNA for the CDR3: TGTGCCAGCAGCTTAGTCGCCGGGGGTTCCGACAATGAGCAGTTCTTC. Translation gives CASSLVAGGSDNEQFF.

This clonotype was detected a few times. This chain joins TRBV5-5 and TRBJ1-1; 11 nucleotides align to TRBD1. The CDR3 spans 14 residues. J gave up 5 bases and V 3 bases, and 3 bases lay outside the gene matches. The V gene's germline CDR1 is SGHKS and CDR2 YYEKEE (reference sequence). This chain's CDR3 is CASSSWDRGTEAFF. CDR3 in DNA: TGTGCCAGCAGCTCATGGGACAGGGGGACTGAAGCTTTCTTT.

This clonotype was counted only a few times. The chain is built from TRBV5-1 and TRBJ2-4; 11 positions agree with TRBD2. Per germline, CDR1 SGHRS and CDR2 YFSETQ. This CDR3 contains 18 residues. Trimming at V came to 7 bases and at J to 1 base, leaving 13 bases not matched to a gene. The CDR3 region is CASALTSGVPGAKNIQYF. CDR3 DNA: TGCGCCAGCGCCTTGACTAGCGGGGTCCCGGGGGCCAAAAACATTCAGTACTTC.

As DNA, the CDR3 is TGTGCCAGCAGCGCCGACACGGGGGACTACGAGCAGTACGTC. Translation gives CASSADTGDYEQYV. The chain uses TRBV7-9 and TRBJ2-7; D perhaps matches TRBD2 (6 bases). The ends were cut back, 5 bases at V and 3 bases at J, with 14 bases in the middle. This CDR3 is 14 amino acids long. CDR1 SEHNR and CDR2 FQNEAQ come from the germline V gene (reference sequence).

The chain employs TRBV14 and TRBJ2-2; no firm D call. This CDR3 has 12 residues. Germline lookup yields CDR1 SGHDN and CDR2 FVKESK. V lost 3 bases and J lost 3, with 2 bases in between. CDR3 coding DNA: TGTGCCAGCAGCCATCACACCGGGGAGCTGTTTTTT. It yields the protein CASSHHTGELFF.

This chain connects TRBV4-3 to TRBJ2-7; no clear D gene. Deletions cut 0 bases from V and 6 bases from J, with 15 bases between. The CDR3 is 15 amino acids. Germline CDR1 LGHNA, CDR2 YSLEER. This chain's CDR3 is CASSQDPGRWSEQYV. CDR3 sequence (DNA): TGCGCCAGCAGCCAAGACCCAGGCAGGTGGTCCGAGCAGTACGTC.

Ten or more counts support this clonotype. CDR3 in DNA: TGTGCCAGCAGCCAAGGTTTGGAGCGAATGAACACTGAAGCTTTCTTT. Amino acids: CASSQGLERMNTEAFF. The chain couples TRBV3-1 to TRBJ1-1, with D uncertain. The germline V gene has CDR1 LGHDT and CDR2 YNNKEL (reference sequence). Trimming cost V 1 base and J 0 bases, with 12 bases left between them. The CDR3 length is 16 residues. Filled out from reference TRBV3-1 and TRBJ1-1, the complete variable domain reads DTAVSQTPKYLVTQMGNDKSIKCEQNLGHDTMYWYKQDSKKFLKIMFSYNNKELIINETVPNRFSPKSPDKAHLNLHINSLELGDSAVYFCASSQGLERMNTEAFFGQGTRLTVV.

J is TRBJ1-5 and V is TRBV4-1; 7 bases are a match to TRBD1. The CDR3 has 16 amino acids. CDR1 and CDR2 (germline): MGHRA, YSYEKL. Trimming took 0 bases from V and 2 from J; bases not matched to a gene: 4. In nucleotides, the CDR3 is TGCGCCAGCAGCCAAGATCGGGGGACAGGCAATCAGCCCCAGCATTTT. It yields the protein CASSQDRGTGNQPQHF.

This chain connects TRBV7-3 to TRBJ2-5, with 7 bases matching TRBD1. The CDR3 runs 17 residues. CDR1 is SGHTA and CDR2 is FQGTGA in the germline V gene. J was trimmed by 5 bases and V by 2 bases; bases with no gene match: 14. In DNA, the CDR3 is TGTGCCAGCAGCTTACTTTTTGTAACAGGGGCTCTGGAGACCCAGTACTTC. Translating gives CASSLLFVTGALETQYF.